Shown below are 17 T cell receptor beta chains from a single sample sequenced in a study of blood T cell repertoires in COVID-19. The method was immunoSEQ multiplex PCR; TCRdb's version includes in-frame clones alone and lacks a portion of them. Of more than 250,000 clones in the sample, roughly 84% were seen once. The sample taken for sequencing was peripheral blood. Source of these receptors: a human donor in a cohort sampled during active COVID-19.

The CDR3 sequence: CASSPQGMSYEQYF. CDR3 in DNA: TGCGCCAGCAGCCCACAGGGGATGTCCTACGAGCAGTACTTC. The chain joins TRBV5-1 to TRBJ2-7; TRBD1 matches at 7 bases. Trimming removed 4 bases from V and 1 base from J; junction bases left unmatched: 5. Germline V CDR1 and CDR2: SGHRS, YFSETQ. CDR3 length equals 14 residues.

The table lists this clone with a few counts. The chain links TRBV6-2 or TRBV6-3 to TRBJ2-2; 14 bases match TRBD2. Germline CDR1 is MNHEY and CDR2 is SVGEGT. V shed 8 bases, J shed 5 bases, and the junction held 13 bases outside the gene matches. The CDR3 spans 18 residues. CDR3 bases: TGTGCCAGCGGCCCCATGGGGACTAGCGGGAGTACTACCGGGGAGCTGTTTTTT. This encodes CASGPMGTSGSTTGELFF.

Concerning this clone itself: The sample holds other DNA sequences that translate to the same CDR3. CDR3 in DNA: TGTGCCAGCAGCTTAGCGCGACACCTTAGCAATCAGCCCCAGCATTTT. Translation gives CASSLARHLSNQPQHF. The chain joins TRBV7-8 to TRBJ1-5; D unclear. The germline V gene encodes CDR1 SGHVS and CDR2 FQNEAQ. Trimming removed 0 bases from V and 0 bases from J, with 9 bases in between. The CDR3 loop spans 16 amino acids.

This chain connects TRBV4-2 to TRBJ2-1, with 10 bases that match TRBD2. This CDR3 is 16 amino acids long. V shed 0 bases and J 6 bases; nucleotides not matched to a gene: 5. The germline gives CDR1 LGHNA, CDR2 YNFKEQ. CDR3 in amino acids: CASSQEIAGGGNEQFF. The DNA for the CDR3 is TGTGCCAGCAGCCAAGAGATAGCGGGAGGTGGCAATGAGCAGTTCTTC.

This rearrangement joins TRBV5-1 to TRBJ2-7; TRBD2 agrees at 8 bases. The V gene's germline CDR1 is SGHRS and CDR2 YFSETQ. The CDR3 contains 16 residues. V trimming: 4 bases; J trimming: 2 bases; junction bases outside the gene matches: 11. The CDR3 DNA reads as TGCGCCAGCAGCGTCAACGGACTAGCCGCCCCCTACGAGCAGTACTTC. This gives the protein CASSVNGLAAPYEQYF. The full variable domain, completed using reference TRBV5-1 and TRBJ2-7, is KAGVTQTPRYLIKTRGQQVTLSCSPISGHRSVSWYQQTPGQGLQFLFEYFSETQRNKGNFPGRFSGRQFSNSRSEMNVSTLELGDSALYLCASSVNGLAAPYEQYFGPGTRLTVT.

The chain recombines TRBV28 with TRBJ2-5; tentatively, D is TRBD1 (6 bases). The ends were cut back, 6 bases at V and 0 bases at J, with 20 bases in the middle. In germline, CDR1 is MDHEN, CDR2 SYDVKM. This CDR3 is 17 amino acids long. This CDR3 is CASSIVPGAEYQETQYF. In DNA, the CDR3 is TGTGCCAGCAGCATAGTTCCAGGGGCCGAATACCAAGAGACCCAGTACTTC.

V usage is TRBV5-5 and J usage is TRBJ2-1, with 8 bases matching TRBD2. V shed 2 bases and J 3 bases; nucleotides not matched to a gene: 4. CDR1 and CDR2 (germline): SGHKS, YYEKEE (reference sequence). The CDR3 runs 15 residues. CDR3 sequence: CASSFAGGLYNEQFF. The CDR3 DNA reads TGTGCCAGCAGCTTTGCGGGGGGCCTCTACAATGAGCAGTTCTTC. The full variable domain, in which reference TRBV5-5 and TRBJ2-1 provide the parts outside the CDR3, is DAGVTQSPTHLIKTRGQQVTLRCSPISGHKSVSWYQQVLGQGPQFIFQYYEKEERGRGNFPDRFSARQFPNYSSELNVNALLLGDSALYLCASSFAGGLYNEQFFGPGTRLTVL.

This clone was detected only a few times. CDR3 sequence: CASSLDRVYSEAFF. DNA of the CDR3: TGTGCCAGTAGTCTTGACAGGGTATACTCTGAAGCTTTCTTT. V is TRBV19 and J is TRBJ1-1; 7 nucleotides match TRBD1. The germline V gene has CDR1 LNHDA and CDR2 SQIVND (reference sequence). J lost 6 bases, V lost 5 bases, and 9 bases had no gene match. CDR3 size: 14 residues.

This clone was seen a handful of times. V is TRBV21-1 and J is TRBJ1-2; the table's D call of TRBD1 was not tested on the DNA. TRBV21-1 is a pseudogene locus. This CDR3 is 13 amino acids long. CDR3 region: CASSDRDMYGYTF. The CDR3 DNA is TGTGCCAGCAGCGACCGGGACATGTACGGCTACACCTTC.

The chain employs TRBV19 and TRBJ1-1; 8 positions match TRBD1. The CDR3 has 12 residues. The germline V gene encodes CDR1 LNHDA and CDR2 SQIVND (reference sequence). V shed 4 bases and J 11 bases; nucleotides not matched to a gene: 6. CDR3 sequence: CASSTRTGQAFF. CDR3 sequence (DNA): TGTGCCAGTAGTACAAGGACAGGGCAGGCTTTCTTT.

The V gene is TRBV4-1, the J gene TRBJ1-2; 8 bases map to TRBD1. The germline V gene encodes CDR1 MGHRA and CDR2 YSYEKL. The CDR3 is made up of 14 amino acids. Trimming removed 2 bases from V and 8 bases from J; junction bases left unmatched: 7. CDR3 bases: TGCGCCAGCAGCCAACCGGACAGGGTATCAGGCTACACCTTC. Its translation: CASSQPDRVSGYTF.

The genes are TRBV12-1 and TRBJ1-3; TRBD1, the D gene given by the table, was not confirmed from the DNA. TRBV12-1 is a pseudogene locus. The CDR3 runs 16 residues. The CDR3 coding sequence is TGTGCCAGCAGCCCTGGACAGTCTCACTCTGGAAACACCATATATTTT. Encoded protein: CASSPGQSHSGNTIYF.

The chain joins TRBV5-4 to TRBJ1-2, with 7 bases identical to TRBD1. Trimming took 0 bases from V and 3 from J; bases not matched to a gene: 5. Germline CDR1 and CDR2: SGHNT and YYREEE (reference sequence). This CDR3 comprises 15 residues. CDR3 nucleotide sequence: TGTGCCAGCAGCTTGGCCCTTGACAGGGACTATGGCTACACCTTC. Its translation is CASSLALDRDYGYTF.

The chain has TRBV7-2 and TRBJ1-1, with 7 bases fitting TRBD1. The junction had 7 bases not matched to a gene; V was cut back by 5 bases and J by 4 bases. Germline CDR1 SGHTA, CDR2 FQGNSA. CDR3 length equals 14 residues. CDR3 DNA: TGTGCCAGCAGCCTGACAGGGTTGGTCACTGAAGCTTTCTTT. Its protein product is CASSLTGLVTEAFF.

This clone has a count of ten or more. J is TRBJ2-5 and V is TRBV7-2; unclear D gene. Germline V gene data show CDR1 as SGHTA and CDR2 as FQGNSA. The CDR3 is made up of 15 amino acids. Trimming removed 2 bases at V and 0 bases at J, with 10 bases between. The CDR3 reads CASSLQTGYQETQYF. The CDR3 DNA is TGTGCCAGCAGCTTACAAACCGGGTACCAAGAGACCCAGTACTTC.

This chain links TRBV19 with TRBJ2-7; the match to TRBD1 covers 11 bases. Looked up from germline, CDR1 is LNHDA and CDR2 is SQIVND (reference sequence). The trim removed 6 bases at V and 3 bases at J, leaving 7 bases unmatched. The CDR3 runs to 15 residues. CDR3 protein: CASRHTGTGGYEQYF. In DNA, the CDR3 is TGTGCCAGTAGACATACCGGGACAGGGGGCTACGAGCAGTACTTC.

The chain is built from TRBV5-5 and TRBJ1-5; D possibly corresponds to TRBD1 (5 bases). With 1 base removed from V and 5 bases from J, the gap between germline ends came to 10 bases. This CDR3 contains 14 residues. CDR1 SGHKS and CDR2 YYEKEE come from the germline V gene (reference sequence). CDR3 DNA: TGTGCCAGCAGCTTGCAGGGTAGTCATCAGCCCCAGCATTTT. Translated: CASSLQGSHQPQHF.